This entry concerns a single T cell receptor (beta chain). Its antigen is unknown. Cultured CD4+ T-cell DNA underwent Oncomine TCR Beta short-read sequencing. MiXCR, run by TCRdb on the PCR reads, gives a single entry per CDR3 protein. Among more than 9,500 distinct CDR3 sequences listed, about 50% were seen once. This entry comes from a study of vaccination and CD4 T cells after COVID-19. Study-level findings and limits: A nonsignificant median increase from approximately 23 to 38 SARS-CoV-2-reactive clonotypes was observed. Nearly all convalescent vaccine-specific clones, 304 of 307, recognized only SARS-CoV-2 spike.

Treatment noted: roughly 11-day PBMC culture with coronavirus spike peptide pools or control peptides (ViraFEST assay). Sequenced input: CD4+ T cells from blood, cultured in vitro. This sequence was found in a human donor who had recovered from COVID-19.

The CDR3 DNA reads as TGCGCCAGCAGCTTGGATCCGGGGAGCTCCTACAATGAGCAGTTCTTC. As protein: CASSLDPGSSYNEQFF. This chain connects TRBV5-1 to TRBJ2-1, with TRBD2 as a possible D gene (5 bases). The CDR3 sequence is 16 residues long. V gave up 0 bases and J gave up 0 bases, with 10 bases separating them. CDR1 and CDR2 from the germline V gene are SGHRS and YFSETQ.